A selection of T cell receptor beta chains follows, all from one sample in a study of T cell changes during pregnancy in multiple sclerosis. Method: immunoSEQ multiplex PCR; TCRdb's copy keeps in-frame clones and lacks some. The sample yields 30,000 to 45,000 clones, about nine tenths seen once. Sequencing was performed on CD8+ T cells from peripheral blood mononuclear cells, taken in the third trimester of pregnancy. Receptor source: a female donor with multiple sclerosis, enrolled in a pregnancy study. The CDR3 runs from the conserved cysteine through the conserved F or W. D genes are given only for firm matches. Clone sizes are given selectively: once, few, many, or a class where the clone is expanded.

-	TRBV10-3	TRBJ1-1	-	16	TGTGCCATCAGTGGTTTCCAGGGTGAGAGCAACACTGAAGCTTTCTTT	CAISGFQGESNTEAFF
-	TRBV12-5	TRBJ1-3	TRBD1	18	TGTGCTAGTGGTTTGGGACTTGGGACAGGAAGCTCTGGAAACACCATATATTTT	CASGLGLGTGSSGNTIYF
-	TRBV6-6	TRBJ1-5	-	15	TGTGCCAGCAGGGCACGGGAGCTTAGCAATCAGCCCCAGCATTTT	CASRARELSNQPQHF
-	TRBV5-1	TRBJ2-1	-	18	TGCGCCAGCAGCATCGAGAGATCTGACTTCCGCTCCTACAATGAGCAGTTCTTC	CASSIERSDFRSYNEQFF
-	TRBV7-6	TRBJ1-2	TRBD1	15	TGTGCCAGCAGCGAAACAGGGGGCCCTCTTTATGGCTACACCTTC	CASSETGGPLYGYTF
-	TRBV4-1	TRBJ2-3	-	14	TGCGCCAGCAGCCAAGGGGGGCCCGTAAATACGCAGTATTTT	CASSQGGPVNTQYF
-	TRBV5-4	TRBJ1-2	TRBD1	18	TGTGCCAGCAGCTTCCCCTATTCTGCCGAGACAGGGAGCAACGGCTACACCTTC	CASSFPYSAETGSNGYTF
-	TRBV7-2	TRBJ1-1	-	17	TGTGCCAGCAGTTTTACAGGGATCGTTGCCGAATTCACTGAAGCTTTCTTT	CASSFTGIVAEFTEAFF
-	TRBV27	TRBJ1-3	-	15	TGTGCCAGCAGCCCGAACTTAGACTCTGGAAACACCATATATTTT	CASSPNLDSGNTIYF
-	TRBV27	TRBJ2-3	TRBD2	16	TGTGCCAGCAGTGACGACCTAGCGGGTTATACAGATACGCAGTATTTT	CASSDDLAGYTDTQYF
-	TRBV6-5	TRBJ2-1	TRBD2	16	TGTGCCAGCAGTTACCTAGCGGGAGGGCCTAAGGGTGAGCAGTTCTTC	CASSYLAGGPKGEQFF
-	TRBV14	TRBJ1-1	-	18	TGTGCCAGCAGCCAAGATGAGGTCGACGGGAGAATGGACACTGAAGCTTTCTTT	CASSQDEVDGRMDTEAFF
-	TRBV15	TRBJ2-5	TRBD2	16	TGTGCCACCAGCACACCGGGACTAGCGGGGGGGGAGACCCAGTACTTC	CATSTPGLAGGETQYF
-	TRBV5-1	TRBJ1-2	TRBD1	16	TGCGCCAGCACCCACGCAAATACGGGACAGGACTATGGCTACACCTTC	CASTHANTGQDYGYTF
-	TRBV5-1	TRBJ2-1	TRBD1	13	TGCGCCAGCAGCTTGGCCGACAGGGGGAAGCAGTTCTTC	CASSLADRGKQFF
-	TRBV7-6	TRBJ2-2	TRBD1	15	TGTGCCAGCAGCCCCGGGACAGGGGGGACCGGGGAGCTGTTTTTT	CASSPGTGGTGELFF
-	TRBV5-5	TRBJ1-1	-	16	TGTGCCAGCAGTCCCAGGGGCTATGGGGACGGGGCTGAAGCTTTCTTT	CASSPRGYGDGAEAFF
-	TRBV7-2	TRBJ2-2	-	15	TGTGCCAGCAGCTTGCTATACGGACTCACCGGGGAGCTGTTTTTT	CASSLLYGLTGELFF
few	TRBV5-8	TRBJ1-2	-	15	TGTGCCAGCAGTGAGTCGTGGGGCAGAGACTATGGCTACACCTTC	CASSESWGRDYGYTF
medium-sized	TRBV13	TRBJ2-7	TRBD2	18	TGTGCCAGCAGCTCCGGCCTAGCGGGAGGGCCCTATGCATACGAGCAGTACTTC	CASSSGLAGGPYAYEQYF
few	TRBV14	TRBJ1-2	-	13	TGTGCCAGCAGCCAAGGACACCCCTATGGCTACACCTTC	CASSQGHPYGYTF
-	TRBV6-1	TRBJ2-3	-	13	TGTGCCGTGAGGGCGCGTTACGGGGATACGCAGTATTTT	CAVRARYGDTQYF
-	TRBV27	TRBJ2-6	-	18	TGTGCCAGCAGTTTCTCATATTATGCTTACTCTTCGGCCAACGTCCTGACTTTC	CASSFSYYAYSSANVLTF
-	TRBV9	TRBJ1-2	TRBD1	15	TGTGCCAGCAGCCCCGGGGACAGCTTCAACTATGGCTACACCTTC	CASSPGDSFNYGYTF
-	TRBV7-6	TRBJ1-2	-	15	TGTGCCAGCAGCTTCGGGGGTGCTAATAAAGATGGCTACACCTTC	CASSFGGANKDGYTF
-	TRBV6-5	TRBJ2-1	TRBD2	16	TGTGCCAGCAGTTACCTCGCGGGGGGGCCTATCGATGAGCAGTTCTTC	CASSYLAGGPIDEQFF
-	TRBV19	TRBJ2-3	-	16	TGTGCCAGTAGTATAGTCCCAGGGCCGGGTTATCAGCCCCAGTATTTT	CASSIVPGPGYQPQYF
few	TRBV5-1	TRBJ2-1	-	15	TGCGCCAGCAGCTTGGTTGGTAGCTCCTACAATGAGCAGTTCTTC	CASSLVGSSYNEQFF
-	TRBV10-3	TRBJ2-5	TRBD1	16	TGTGCCATCAGTGAGGCGGGGACAGGGTTTCAAGAGACCCAGTACTTC	CAISEAGTGFQETQYF
-	TRBV27	TRBJ2-3	-	13	TGTGCCAGCAGTTCCGCGATCACAGATACGCAGTATTTT	CASSSAITDTQYF
-	TRBV19	TRBJ1-2	TRBD1	15	TGTGCCAGTATCCCTGGAGGGACAGCAAACTATGGCTACACCTTC	CASIPGGTANYGYTF
-	TRBV19	TRBJ2-7	-	15	TGTGCCAGTAGTATTGGTTCAGGAGGGGCGCGTGAGCAGTACTTC	CASSIGSGGAREQYF
-	TRBV27	TRBJ1-1	-	13	TGTGCCAGCAGTCCAGGGACTAACACTGAAGCTTTCTTT	CASSPGTNTEAFF
-	TRBV7-8	TRBJ1-1	-	16	TGTGCCAGCAGCTTAGAAAGGGGCGGATCGAACACTGAAGCTTTCTTT	CASSLERGGSNTEAFF
-	TRBV27	TRBJ2-3	TRBD2	17	TGTGCCAGCAGTTTGCTAGCGGGAGGGCCTGTAGCAGATACGCAGTATTTT	CASSLLAGGPVADTQYF
-	TRBV4-1	TRBJ1-2	TRBD1	17	TGCGCCAGCAGCCAAACTGGACAGGGGGAGTTTGGCTATGGCTACACCTTC	CASSQTGQGEFGYGYTF
-	TRBV6-5	TRBJ2-3	-	16	TGTGCCAGCAGTTACGGGCCGGCGACCCGCACAGATACGCAGTATTTT	CASSYGPATRTDTQYF
-	TRBV5-4	TRBJ2-3	-	14	TGTGCCAGCAGCTTGGGCAGGATTGGAGATACGCAGTATTTT	CASSLGRIGDTQYF
-	TRBV6-1	TRBJ2-7	-	14	TGTGCCAGCAGTGAATTGGCAGGGGCCAACGAGCAGTACTTC	CASSELAGANEQYF
few	TRBV9	TRBJ1-2	TRBD1	14	TGTGCCAGCAGCGGGGGGACAGGGGACTATGGCTACACCTTC	CASSGGTGDYGYTF
-	TRBV2	TRBJ2-7	-	14	TGTGCCAGCAGACCCCCACAGGGACCGGACGAGCAGTACTTC	CASRPPQGPDEQYF
once	TRBV5-6	TRBJ2-7	-	11	TGTGCCAGCAGCTTGCAGTCGGAGCAGTACTTC	CASSLQSEQYF
-	TRBV5-4	TRBJ2-7	-	14	TGTGCCAGCAGCTTGCCGGGTGCCTCTAACGAGCAGTACTTC	CASSLPGASNEQYF
-	TRBV12-5	TRBJ2-3	TRBD1	16	TGTGCTAGTGGTTCCGACAGGGACCCTAGCACAGATACGCAGTATTTT	CASGSDRDPSTDTQYF
-	TRBV6-5	TRBJ2-1	-	14	TGTGCCAGTACAGGGAGTGGCTTTTACAATGAGCAGTTCTTC	CASTGSGFYNEQFF
once	TRBV5-4	TRBJ1-1	-	13	TGTGCCAGCAGCGGGAGGGGTAGCACTGAAGCTTTCTTT	CASSGRGSTEAFF
once	TRBV7-9	TRBJ2-5	TRBD1	15	TGTGCCAGCAGCTCAAAACGACAGGGGCCAGAGACCCAGTACTTC	CASSSKRQGPETQYF
-	TRBV5-4	TRBJ2-3	-	16	TGTGCCAGCAGCCTGCAGGGGTCCGGGAGCACAGATACGCAGTATTTT	CASSLQGSGSTDTQYF
-	TRBV7-9	TRBJ2-7	-	13	TGTGCCAGCAGCTTATCGCAGTCCTACGAGCAGTACTTC	CASSLSQSYEQYF
-	TRBV27	TRBJ2-7	TRBD1	15	TGTGCCAGCAGTTACTCAGGGGGTTTCTCCTACGAGCAGTACTTC	CASSYSGGFSYEQYF
-	TRBV5-1	TRBJ2-7	TRBD1	14	TGCGCCAGCAGCTTACAGGGGATGGGTGCCGAGCAGTACTTC	CASSLQGMGAEQYF
few	TRBV6-5	TRBJ1-1	-	12	TGTGCCAGCAGTTATAGTACAGGGGAAGCTTTCTTT	CASSYSTGEAFF
-	TRBV2	TRBJ1-5	-	15	TGTGCCAGCAGACCTAGGGGGAGTAGCAATCAGCCCCAGCATTTT	CASRPRGSSNQPQHF
once	TRBV4-1	TRBJ2-7	TRBD2	16	TGCGCCAGCAGCCAGTTTGTGGGACTAGGGTCCCACGAGCAGTACTTC	CASSQFVGLGSHEQYF
-	TRBV19	TRBJ2-5	TRBD1	16	TGTGCCAGTACCCCACACCGGGACAGGGGGCGAGAGACCCAGTACTTC	CASTPHRDRGRETQYF
-	TRBV29-1	TRBJ2-7	TRBD2	16	TGCAGCGTTGAGGGAGGACTAGCGGGAAACTCCTACGAGCAGTACTTC	CSVEGGLAGNSYEQYF
-	TRBV5-6	TRBJ2-1	TRBD1	15	TGTGCCAGCAGCTGGGGACAGGGGGCTGACAATGAGCAGTTCTTC	CASSWGQGADNEQFF
-	TRBV19	TRBJ2-7	TRBD2	16	TGTGCCAGTAGTACCGGGTTGACTAGCGGGAGGAACGAGCAGTACTTC	CASSTGLTSGRNEQYF
-	TRBV30	TRBJ1-6	TRBD1	16	TGTGCCTGGAGTGCAGGGGGTGCGTCACATAATTCACCCCTCCACTTT	CAWSAGGASHNSPLHF